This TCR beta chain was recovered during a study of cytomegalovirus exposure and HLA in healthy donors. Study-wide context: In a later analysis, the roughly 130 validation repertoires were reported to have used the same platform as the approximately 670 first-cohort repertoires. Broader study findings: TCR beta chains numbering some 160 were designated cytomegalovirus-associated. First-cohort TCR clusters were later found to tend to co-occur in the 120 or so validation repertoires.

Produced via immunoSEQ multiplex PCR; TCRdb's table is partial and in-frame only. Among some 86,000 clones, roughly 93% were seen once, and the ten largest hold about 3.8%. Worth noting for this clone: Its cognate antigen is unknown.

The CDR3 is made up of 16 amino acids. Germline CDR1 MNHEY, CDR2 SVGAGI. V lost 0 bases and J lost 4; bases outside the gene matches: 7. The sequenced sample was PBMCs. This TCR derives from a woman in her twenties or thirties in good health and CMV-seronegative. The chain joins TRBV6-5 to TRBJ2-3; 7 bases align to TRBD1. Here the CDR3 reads CASSYSGGVSADTQYF. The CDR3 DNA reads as TGTGCCAGCAGTTACTCAGGGGGCGTCTCTGCAGATACGCAGTATTTT.